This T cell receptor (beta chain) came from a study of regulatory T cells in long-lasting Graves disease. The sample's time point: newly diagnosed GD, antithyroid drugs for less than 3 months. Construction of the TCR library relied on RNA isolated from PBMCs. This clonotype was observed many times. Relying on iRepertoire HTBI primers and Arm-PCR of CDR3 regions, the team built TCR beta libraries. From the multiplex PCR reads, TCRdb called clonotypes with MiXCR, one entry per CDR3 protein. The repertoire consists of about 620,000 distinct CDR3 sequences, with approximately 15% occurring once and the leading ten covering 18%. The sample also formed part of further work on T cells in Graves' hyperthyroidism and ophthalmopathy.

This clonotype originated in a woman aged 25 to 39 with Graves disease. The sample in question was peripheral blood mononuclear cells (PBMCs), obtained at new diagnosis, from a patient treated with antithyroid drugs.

The CDR3 DNA follows: TGCAGCGTTGGGGGCCTCCCGGGACAGACGTTCTACGAGCAGTACTTC. It codes for CSVGGLPGQTFYEQYF. This chain joins TRBV29-1 and TRBJ2-7; 7 positions match TRBD1. V was clipped by 4 bases and J by 3 bases; unmatched bases: 15. CDR3 size: 16 residues. Looked up from germline, CDR1 is SQVTM and CDR2 is ANQGSEA.